One sample yielded the 7 T cell receptor delta chains listed below, sequenced in a study of γδ T cells in repeated Plasmodium falciparum infection. TCRdb used CATT to re-call clones from the multiplex PCR reads. This sample yields 50,000 to 60,000 delta-chain clones, of which roughly 2% are seen a single time; 20% to 25% belongs to the top ten. Bulk repertoires came from Vgamma9/Vdelta2+ or Vdelta2-negative gammadelta T cells flow-sorted from PBMC. Specimen: gamma-delta T cells from blood. These receptors came from a pool of human donors (malaria-infected and uninfected, not separated).

This clone was counted only a few times. This likely came from a read error, as a far larger clone is one base away. Additional DNA sequences in this sample encode the identical CDR3. V usage is TRDV3 and J usage is TRDJ1; D may match TRDD2 or TRDD3 (5 bases each). The J gene comes from matching the DNA to germline here; TCRdb lacks it. Trimming stripped 0 bases from V and 0 bases from J, with 20 bases between. CDR3 length equals 17 residues. Germline loops: CDR1 TVYSNPD, CDR2 GDNSRS (reference sequence). CDR3 in amino acids: CAFSFRTGGPYTDKLIF. CDR3 sequence (DNA): TGTGCCTTTAGCTTCCGGACCGGGGGTCCGTACACCGATAAACTCATCTTT.

This clone has a handful of counts. A read error likely explains why the TCRdb protein, taken from a much larger clone, differs from this DNA's translation at residue 16; the protein shown is translated from the DNA. The CDR3 DNA follows: TGTGCTCTTGGGGAACTCCCTCTTTCCTACGTGGGGGATCCTTACCCCGATAAACTCATCTTT. Its protein product is CALGELPLSYVGDPYPDKLIF. The chain recombines TRDV1 with TRDJ1; possibly TRDD3 for D (8 bases). Germline V gene sequence: CDR1 TSWWSYY, CDR2 QGS. V was cut by 0 bases and J by 3 bases, with 29 bases left in between. CDR3 length equals 21 residues.

As regards this clone: The protein TCRdb lists belongs to a much larger clone and differs from this DNA's translation at residue 15, which points to a read error; the protein shown is made from the DNA. The CDR3: CACDTLSTGEQYTDQLIF. In DNA form, the CDR3 reads TGTGCCTGTGACACCCTAAGTACTGGGGAACAGTACACCGATCAACTCATCTTT. This chain joins TRDV2 and TRDJ1, with 7 positions matching TRDD3. The J gene was missing in TCRdb and was found by matching the end of the DNA to germline. CDR3 length: 18 residues. Looked up from germline, CDR1 is GEAIGNYY and CDR2 is EKD.

This clone appeared many times. For this DNA, TCRdb reports the protein of a much larger clone, which diverges at residue 19, most likely from a read error; the protein presented here is translated directly from the DNA. The V call is TRDV1, the J call TRDJ2; maybe TRDD3 (8 bases). TCRdb gives no J gene; it was assigned here by matching the DNA to germline. This CDR3 is built from 23 residues. The V gene's germline CDR1 is TSWWSYY and CDR2 QGS. The CDR3: CALGAMAFLHFTGGPALTTQLFF. In DNA form, the CDR3 reads TGTGCTCTTGGGGCGATGGCCTTCCTCCATTTCACTGGGGGTCCCGCTTTGACAACACAACTCTTCTTT.

As regards this clone: This likely traces to a read error, being one base from a far larger clone. Other DNA sequences within the sample encode an identical CDR3. This sequence joins TRDV1 and TRDJ2; 12 positions agree with TRDD3. Matching the DNA to germline supplied the J gene, which TCRdb does not give. This CDR3 has 23 amino acids. Per germline, CDR1 TSWWSYY and CDR2 QGS. The CDR3 loop is CALGEPAYWGIPVLIALTAQLFF. For the CDR3, the DNA is TGTGCTCTTGGAGAACCGGCGTACTGGGGGATACCTGTGTTGATAGCTTTGACAGCACAACTCTTCTTT.

There are a few counts of this clone. Only one base separates this from a far larger clonotype, so it likely reflects a read error. In the same sample, other DNA sequences code for this CDR3. The chain links TRDV2 to TRDJ1, with 8 bases identical to TRDD3. TCRdb gives no J gene; it was assigned here by matching the DNA to germline. Germline trimming cut 0 bases from V and 5 bases from J; bases unmatched to any gene: 13. Germline lookup yields CDR1 GEAIGNYY and CDR2 EKD. The CDR3 is 17 residues long. This chain's CDR3 is CACDTVGGSGVTDKLIF. DNA of the CDR3: TGTGCCTGTGACACCGTTGGGGGATCCGGGGTCACAGATAAACTCATCTTT.

This clone was recorded many times. The chain employs TRDV1 and TRDJ1; D possibly corresponds to TRDD2 (6 bases). The V gene's germline CDR1 is TSWWSYY and CDR2 QGS. The CDR3 covers 21 residues. The V end was cut by 4 bases, the J end by 1 base, with 31 bases between. CDR3: CALGGKGPIFLRRGVTDKLIF. For the CDR3, the DNA is TGTGCTCTTGGGGGAAAGGGCCCGATCTTCCTCCGGCGGGGCGTCACCGATAAACTCATCTTT.